The 23 T cell receptor beta chains reported below all come from one sample, sequenced in a study of PD-1 blockade in classical Hodgkin lymphoma. Data came from immunoSEQ multiplex PCR; TCRdb stores just in-frame clones and leaves some out. The sample has approximately 73,000 clones, around 93% seen once. All patients relapsed after autologous stem cell transplantation, and brentuximab vedotin exposure varied. The sequences come from peripheral blood mononuclear cells (PBMCs), collected at baseline. These receptors all come from a human donor with classical Hodgkin lymphoma.

The genes are TRBV4-3 and TRBJ2-1; 12 bases are a match to TRBD2. J was trimmed by 4 bases and V by 0 bases; bases with no gene match: 13. This CDR3 region has 20 residues. The germline gives CDR1 LGHNA, CDR2 YSLEER. The CDR3 coding sequence is TGCGCCAGCAGCCAAGAGGGGGGGCTAGCGGGAGGGTCCACTTACAATGAGCAGTTCTTC. Protein sequence: CASSQEGGLAGGSTYNEQFF.

The gene calls are TRBV5-4 and TRBJ2-7; TRBD2 agrees at 9 bases. The CDR3 is 13 residues long. Germline V gives CDR1 SGHNT, CDR2 YYREEE (reference sequence). V dropped 4 bases and J dropped 6; count of bases not matched to a gene: 5. As DNA, the CDR3 is TGTGCCAGCAGCCAGGGACTAGCCGTCGAGCAGTACTTC. As protein: CASSQGLAVEQYF. The full variable domain, completed using reference TRBV5-4 and TRBJ2-7, is ETGVTQSPTHLIKTRGQQVTLRCSSQSGHNTVSWYQQALGQGPQFIFQYYREEENGRGNFPPRFSGLQFPNYSSELNVNALELDDSALYLCASSQGLAVEQYFGPGTRLTVT.

The chain uses TRBV21-1 and TRBJ2-6; the DNA was not used to check the table's D call, TRBD1. TRBV21-1 is reported as a pseudogene. The CDR3 length is 18 residues. The CDR3, as DNA: TGTGCCAGCAGCCCCCCCGGACAGGGGGCGCGAGGGGCCAACGTCCTGACTTTC. It encodes CASSPPGQGARGANVLTF.

J is TRBJ1-2 and V is TRBV9; 9 bases match TRBD1. Germline CDR1 reads SGDLS; CDR2 reads YYNGEE. The length of the CDR3 is 14 residues. Trimming took 3 bases from V and 13 from J; bases not matched to a gene: 13. The CDR3 DNA sequence: TGTGCCAGCAGCGAAACAACAGGGGGCAGATTTTTCACCTTC. It yields the protein CASSETTGGRFFTF. The entire variable domain, with the rest obtained from reference TRBV9 and TRBJ1-2, is as follows: DSGVTQTPKHLITATGQRVTLRCSPRSGDLSVYWYQQSLDQGLQFLIQYYNGEERAKGNILERFSAQQFPDLHSELNLSSLELGDSALYFCASSETTGGRFFTFGSGTRLTVV.

This chain joins TRBV7-2 and TRBJ2-2, with TRBD2 matching 9 bases. This CDR3 contains 18 residues. Per the germline V gene, CDR1 is SGHTA and CDR2 is FQGNSA. V lost 5 bases to trimming and J lost 4 bases; unmatched junction nucleotides: 14. For the CDR3, the DNA is TGTGCCAGCAGCGCGAGGACATTAGCGGGAGTCGGCACCGGGGAGCTGTTTTTT. It specifies CASSARTLAGVGTGELFF.

The genes are TRBV7-9 and TRBJ2-7; 7 bases line up with TRBD2. The germline V gene has CDR1 SEHNR and CDR2 FQNEAQ (reference sequence). Unmatched junction bases numbered 11, after V lost 0 bases and J lost 6 bases. The CDR3 contains 16 residues. DNA of the CDR3: TGTGCCAGCAGCTTAGCCGGGGGGTCCCGGTCTGGCGAGCAGTACTTC. It translates to CASSLAGGSRSGEQYF.

The chain links TRBV30 to TRBJ2-7; possibly TRBD1 for D (5 bases). V was shortened by 7 bases and J by 1 base, with 8 bases between the two germline ends. The CDR3 consists of 11 residues. Germline V lookup: CDR1 GTSNPN, CDR2 SVGIG (reference sequence). The CDR3 protein is CASTASYEQYF. The CDR3 DNA reads TGTGCCTCGACAGCTTCCTACGAGCAGTACTTC.

This chain joins TRBV15 and TRBJ2-3; the match to TRBD2 covers 12 bases. The V gene's germline CDR1 is LNHNV and CDR2 YYDKDF (reference sequence). The CDR3 has 14 amino acids. J gave up 5 bases and V 3 bases, and 0 bases lay outside the gene matches. In DNA form, the CDR3 reads TGTGCCACCAGCAGGGGACTAGCGGGAGATACGCAGTATTTT. Amino acid sequence: CATSRGLAGDTQYF.

The gene calls are TRBV18 and TRBJ2-7; D might be TRBD1 (5 bases). V was clipped by 2 bases and J by 0 bases, with 11 bases between them. This CDR3 spans 15 amino acids. Germline-derived CDR1 and CDR2 are KGHSH and LQKENI. The CDR3 sequence: CASSPNADSSYEQYF. The DNA of the CDR3 is TGTGCCAGCTCACCAAACGCCGACAGCTCCTACGAGCAGTACTTC.

V and J are TRBV21-1 and TRBJ1-2; the D call TRBD1 from the table was never checked on the DNA. TRBV21-1 corresponds to a pseudogene. This CDR3 region has 14 residues. The CDR3 region is CASSRRQTLGGYTF. The CDR3 DNA sequence: TGTGCCAGCAGCAGACGACAGACTTTAGGTGGCTACACCTTC.

V gene TRBV28 combines with J gene TRBJ1-5; D perhaps matches TRBD1 (6 bases). Trimming pared 3 bases from V and 5 bases from J, leaving 11 bases between. Germline V lookup: CDR1 MDHEN, CDR2 SYDVKM. This CDR3 comprises 14 residues. This CDR3 reads CASSFRPGDQPQHF. The CDR3 region has the DNA TGTGCCAGCAGTTTCAGGCCAGGGGATCAGCCCCAGCATTTT.

The chain employs TRBV25-1 and TRBJ2-2; TRBD1 or TRBD2 may be the D gene (5 bases each). The CDR3 totals 16 residues. Germline CDR1 is MGHDK and CDR2 is SYGVNS. Trimming took off 0 bases at V and 5 bases at J, with 13 bases between the two ends. This CDR3 reads CASSEYQDWGTGELFF. The CDR3 DNA follows: TGTGCCAGCAGTGAATATCAGGATTGGGGGACCGGGGAGCTGTTTTTT.

J is TRBJ2-2 and V is TRBV18; D perhaps matches TRBD1 (6 bases). Deletions cut 3 bases from V and 1 base from J, with 6 bases between. The CDR3 totals 14 residues. CDR1 is KGHSH, CDR2 LQKENI, per germline. The CDR3 protein is CASSPGQNTGELFF. The CDR3 DNA reads as TGTGCCAGCTCACCGGGACAGAACACCGGGGAGCTGTTTTTT. The full variable domain, its missing parts supplied by reference TRBV18 and TRBJ2-2, is NAGVMQNPRHLVRRRGQEARLRCSPMKGHSHVYWYRQLPEEGLKFMVYLQKENIIDESGMPKERFSAEFPKEGPSILRIQQVVRGDSAAYFCASSPGQNTGELFFGEGSRLTVL.

The chain recombines TRBV29-1 with TRBJ2-7; 7 bases match TRBD1. The germline gives CDR1 SQVTM, CDR2 ANQGSEA. Germline trimming cut 7 bases from V and 3 bases from J; bases unmatched to any gene: 9. The CDR3 totals 13 residues. CDR3 residues: CSARDSSRYEQYF. CDR3 bases: TGCAGCGCCCGGGACAGTTCTCGCTACGAGCAGTACTTC.

The genes are TRBV29-1 and TRBJ2-6; D not resolved. Germline values: CDR1 SQVTM, CDR2 ANQGSEA. The CDR3 extends over 17 amino acids. Trimming removed 1 base from V and 1 base from J, with 14 bases in between. CDR3 in DNA: TGCAGCGTTGAAGGAGGCCGAAGCCGTTCTGGGGCCAACGTCCTGACTTTC. Amino acids: CSVEGGRSRSGANVLTF.

The rearrangement links TRBV7-9 to TRBJ1-2; D remains unclear. In germline, CDR1 is SEHNR, CDR2 FQNEAQ (reference sequence). The germline V and J ends were trimmed by 1 base and 4 bases, with 4 bases remaining between them. This CDR3 comprises 12 residues. In DNA form, the CDR3 reads TGTGCCAGCAGCTTAGTCCCCTATGGCTACACCTTC. It specifies CASSLVPYGYTF.

The rearrangement uses TRBV30 and TRBJ2-3; TRBD2 aligns across 13 bases. This CDR3 contains 14 residues. V was pared by 5 bases and J by 4 bases, with 3 bases of the junction left unmatched. The germline V gene has CDR1 GTSNPN and CDR2 SVGIG (reference sequence). The CDR3 here is CAWGLAGAADTQYF. The CDR3 DNA follows: TGTGCCTGGGGACTAGCGGGAGCGGCAGATACGCAGTATTTT.

The chain links TRBV6-1 to TRBJ2-1; TRBD2 aligns across 8 bases. Per the germline V gene, CDR1 is MNHNS and CDR2 is SASEGT. The CDR3 is made up of 15 amino acids. J was trimmed by 0 bases and V by 6 bases; bases with no gene match: 4. The CDR3 coding sequence is TGTGCCAGCAGCCCAAGCGGGAGCTCCTACAATGAGCAGTTCTTC. It yields the protein CASSPSGSSYNEQFF.

The chain joins TRBV7-8 to TRBJ2-3, with 9 bases aligning to TRBD1. After removal of 5 bases from V and 2 bases from J, the junction contained 5 bases not matched to a gene. Germline-derived CDR1 and CDR2 are SGHVS and FQNEAQ. The CDR3 covers 15 residues. CDR3 nucleotides: TGTGCCAGCAGCCGCCGGGACAGGGCCACAGATACGCAGTATTTT. Translation gives CASSRRDRATDTQYF.

This clone has a single count. The V gene is TRBV7-9, the J gene TRBJ1-1; D is undetermined. V was shortened by 3 bases and J by 8 bases, with 13 bases between the two germline ends. The CDR3 is made up of 13 amino acids. Per the germline V gene, CDR1 is SEHNR and CDR2 is FQNEAQ (reference sequence). CDR3 residues: CASSFRGPEEAFF. The CDR3 nucleotides are TGTGCCAGCAGCTTCCGAGGGCCTGAAGAAGCTTTCTTT.

V is TRBV15 and J is TRBJ2-7, with 11 bases identical to TRBD2. J was trimmed by 3 bases and V by 5 bases; bases with no gene match: 12. Per the germline V gene, CDR1 is LNHNV and CDR2 is YYDKDF (reference sequence). CDR3 length equals 17 residues. The CDR3 DNA sequence: TGTGCCACCAGCGCCCAGGTGCCACTAGCGGGAGTCTACGAGCAGTACTTC. Translated: CATSAQVPLAGVYEQYF.

The V gene is TRBV18, the J gene TRBJ2-5; no clear D gene. V shed 4 bases and J shed 0 bases, with 9 bases lying between them. This CDR3 region has 14 residues. Germline V gene sequence: CDR1 KGHSH, CDR2 LQKENI. The CDR3 is CASSQLQDQETQYF. CDR3 nucleotides: TGTGCCAGCTCACAACTACAAGACCAAGAGACCCAGTACTTC.

The chain joins TRBV9 to TRBJ1-1; D possibly corresponds to TRBD1 (5 bases). The CDR3 has 14 amino acids. The germline CDR1 and CDR2 sequences are SGDLS and YYNGEE. Trimming left V 3 bases short and J 0 bases short, with 9 bases between. The CDR3 region is CASSGQTLNTEAFF. DNA of the CDR3: TGTGCCAGCAGCGGACAGACACTGAACACTGAAGCTTTCTTT.